This T cell receptor (beta chain) appears in the sequencing data of a study of T cells in Graves' hyperthyroidism and ophthalmopathy. In the study overall: Before treatment of any kind, peripheral blood was taken at initial diagnosis. Overall study findings and caveats: Blood also showed most of the thyroid clonotypes that were expanded above 0.001.

The CDR3 loop spans 14 amino acids. V was pared by 6 bases and J by 0 bases, with 6 bases between. This clonotype was seen more than once but under ten times. Its antigen remains unidentified. Regions amplified from RNA transcripts were the TCR beta CDR3 regions. When the TCR CDR3 underwent first-round RT-PCR, the HTBI primer set was used. TCRdb reprocessed the multiplex PCR reads via MiXCR and lists one record per CDR3 protein. There are hundreds of thousands of distinct CDR3 sequences in the sample; approximately 40% occur only once, and 7.5% to 9.5% lies in the top ten. The receptor was derived from a young man with Graves' hyperthyroidism. Material: blood. This chain joins TRBV12-3 or TRBV12-4 and TRBJ2-6; D not certain. The CDR3 spells CASSTDSGANVLTF. In DNA, the CDR3 is TGTGCCAGCAGCACAGACTCTGGGGCCAACGTCCTGACTTTC.